These T cell receptor beta chains were read from a single sample in a study of OX40 agonist ivuxolimab in advanced cancers. The repertoire was sequenced with immunoSEQ multiplex PCR; TCRdb's copy has only in-frame clones and lacks some. This table holds around 46,000 clones, 75% to 90% found once. The starting material was CD4+ or CD8+ T cells sorted from blood, obtained in a trial of the OX40 agonist ivuxolimab. Receptor source: an adult with an advanced solid tumor such as melanoma, head and neck, liver or kidney cancer. Each CDR3 is given with its conserved first and last residue. D genes are given only for firm matches. Only part of the rows carry a size: once, few, many, or a class if the clone is expanded.

V gene: TRBV27; J gene: TRBJ2-1; clone size: -; D gene: TRBD2; CDR3 DNA: TGTGCCAGCAGTTTAGGGACTAGCGGGAGCAATGAGCAGTTCTTC; CDR3 protein: CASSLGTSGSNEQFF
V gene: TRBV27; J gene: TRBJ1-3; clone size: -; D gene: -; CDR3 DNA: TGTGCCAGCAGTTACACCCGACCGATTATAGGGGTGGGAAACACCATATATTTT; CDR3 protein: CASSYTRPIIGVGNTIYF
V gene: TRBV23-1; J gene: TRBJ2-1; clone size: once; D gene: -; CDR3 DNA: TGCGCCAGCAGTCCACGGACAGGGGGTAGCGGGAGCTCCTACAATGAGCAGTTCTTC; CDR3 protein: CASSPRTGGSGSSYNEQFF
V gene: TRBV5-5; J gene: TRBJ2-7; clone size: -; D gene: -; CDR3 DNA: TGTGCCAGCAGCTTAGAGGCGGCCTTCGGCGAGCAGTACTTC; CDR3 protein: CASSLEAAFGEQYF
V gene: TRBV11-3; J gene: TRBJ2-7; clone size: -; D gene: -; CDR3 DNA: TGTGCCAGCAGCTCACAGGGTAGCGAGCAGTACTTC; CDR3 protein: CASSSQGSEQYF
V gene: TRBV6-5; J gene: TRBJ1-4; clone size: -; D gene: TRBD1; CDR3 DNA: TGTGCCAGCAGCCAGGGGGCCCGGGGTGAAAAACTGTTTTTT; CDR3 protein: CASSQGARGEKLFF
V gene: TRBV27; J gene: TRBJ2-7; clone size: -; D gene: TRBD1; CDR3 DNA: TGTGCCAGCAGAAAGGACAGGGGCCTCGAGCAGTACTTC; CDR3 protein: CASRKDRGLEQYF
V gene: TRBV6-5; J gene: TRBJ2-7; clone size: -; D gene: TRBD1; CDR3 DNA: TGTGCCAGCACCGATTGGACAGGAAACTCCTACGAGCAGTACTTC; CDR3 protein: CASTDWTGNSYEQYF
V gene: TRBV4-1; J gene: TRBJ2-3; clone size: -; D gene: -; CDR3 DNA: TGCGCCAGCAGCCAAGCGAACCTAGCTTCAGATACGCAGTATTTT; CDR3 protein: CASSQANLASDTQYF
V gene: TRBV9; J gene: TRBJ1-2; clone size: -; D gene: -; CDR3 DNA: TGTGCCAGCAGCCCCCCGGGGAAGGATGGCTACACCTTC; CDR3 protein: CASSPPGKDGYTF